This TCR beta chain was sequenced in a study of OX40 agonist ivuxolimab in advanced cancers. TCRdb's table, derived via immunoSEQ multiplex PCR, lists solely in-frame clones and lacks some. Counted here are approximately 35,000 clones, around nine tenths occurring once; the ten biggest clones make up around 35%. General study findings and limits: At 0.1 to 3.0 mg/kg, CD4+ and CD8+ blood T cells expanded clonally by week 6.

V lost 1 base and J lost 0, with 7 bases in between. The CDR3 runs to 14 residues. The germline V gene encodes CDR1 MGHRA and CDR2 YSYEKL. In regard to this clone: Its antigen is as yet unknown.

This rearrangement joins TRBV4-1 to TRBJ2-7; the D is unclear. The sequence derives from an adult with an advanced solid tumor such as melanoma, head and neck, liver or kidney cancer. Here the sequenced sample was CD4+ or CD8+ T cells sorted from blood, taken in a trial of the OX40 agonist ivuxolimab. The CDR3 loop reads CASSQGVFSYEQYF. CDR3 in DNA: TGCGCCAGCAGCCAAGGGGTCTTCTCCTACGAGCAGTACTTC.